A selection of T cell receptor beta chains follows, all from one sample in a study of shared clonotypes between healthy human individuals. Assay: immunoSEQ multiplex PCR; the TCRdb copy retains only in-frame clones and omits some. Among over a million clones, about three quarters were seen once, and the ten largest hold approximately 1.5%. Sequenced sample: memory CD4+ T cells sorted from blood. The source of these receptors is a young man in good health. CDR3s include the opening cysteine and the closing phenylalanine or tryptophan. A D gene is named only where the DNA matches it firmly. Where a row states a size, it is once, few, many or the class of an expanded clone; other rows omit it.

cdr3_aa cdr3_nt d_call j_call v_call clone_size
CASSEPGVSPEQYF TGTGCCAGCAGTGAACCTGGGGTCTCGCCCGAGCAGTACTTC NA TRBJ2-7 TRBV6-1 NA
CASSLRTVPDTQYF TGTGCCAGCAGCTTAAGGACAGTGCCAGATACGCAGTATTTT NA TRBJ2-3 TRBV7-2 NA
CASSQARGIEEVQYF TGCGCCAGCAGCCAAGCACGGGGGATAGAAGAGGTCCAGTACTTC NA TRBJ2-5 TRBV4-3 NA
CASSSTGPETEAFF TGTGCCAGCAGTTCCACAGGGCCGGAGACTGAAGCTTTCTTT NA TRBJ1-1 TRBV6-5 NA
CASSSSGSTDTQYF TGTGCCAGCAGCTCCTCGGGGAGCACAGATACGCAGTATTTT NA TRBJ2-3 TRBV7-9 NA
CASSLALRPYNEQFF TGTGCCAGCAGCTTAGCGCTCCGACCCTACAATGAGCAGTTCTTC NA TRBJ2-1 TRBV7-2 NA
CASSLLEAPVGGYTF TGTGCCAGCAGCTTGTTGGAAGCTCCGGTGGGCGGCTACACCTTC NA TRBJ1-2 TRBV5-4 once
CASRRTGQSYEQYF TGTGCCAGCAGAAGGACAGGGCAGTCCTACGAGCAGTACTTC TRBD1 TRBJ2-7 TRBV13 few
CASRRVTAPEETQYF TGCGCCAGCAGACGTGTTACAGCCCCAGAAGAGACCCAGTACTTC NA TRBJ2-5 TRBV5-1 NA
CASSQGGTLTYEQYF TGCGCCAGCAGCCAAGGAGGGACACTTACCTACGAGCAGTACTTC NA TRBJ2-7 TRBV4-1 NA
CASSLQGDIQETQYF TGCGCCAGCAGCTTGCAAGGGGACATTCAAGAGACCCAGTACTTC NA TRBJ2-5 TRBV5-1 NA
CASADSSGNTIYF TGTGCCAGCGCAGATTCCTCTGGAAACACCATATATTTT NA TRBJ1-3 TRBV21-1 NA
CASTRDGASYEQYF TGTGCCAGCACCCGGGACGGAGCATCCTACGAGCAGTACTTC NA TRBJ2-7 TRBV25-1 NA
CASSLEDGPNYEQYF TGTGCCAGCAGCTTAGAGGATGGCCCAAACTACGAGCAGTACTTC NA TRBJ2-7 TRBV7-9 NA
CASSLQGAEGYTF TGTGCCAGCAGCCTACAGGGTGCTGAAGGCTACACCTTC NA TRBJ1-2 TRBV7-9 NA
CASTGGDRAEQFF TGCGCCAGCACCGGCGGGGATAGGGCTGAGCAGTTCTTC NA TRBJ2-1 TRBV5-1 NA
CASSAPGGAAETQYF TGTGCCAGCAGCGCCCCAGGGGGCGCGGCGGAGACCCAGTACTTC TRBD1 TRBJ2-5 TRBV11-2 NA
CASSLIGRASDTQYF TGTGCCAGCAGCTTAATCGGCAGGGCCAGCGATACGCAGTATTTT NA TRBJ2-3 TRBV7-3 NA
CASSLNQNKNTEAFF TGCGCCAGCAGCTTGAACCAAAACAAGAACACTGAAGCTTTCTTT NA TRBJ1-1 TRBV5-1 few
CASSERTVSPLHF TGTGCCAGCAGTGAAAGGACAGTCTCACCCCTCCACTTT NA TRBJ1-6 TRBV6-1 once
CASSGSLHSNQPQHF TGTGCCAGCAGTGGATCACTCCATAGCAATCAGCCCCAGCATTTT NA TRBJ1-5 TRBV2 once
CASSQALRETQYF TGCGCCAGCAGCCAAGCTCTCCGGGAGACCCAGTACTTC NA TRBJ2-5 TRBV4-1 NA
CASSFGRSSYEQYF TGTGCCAGCAGCTTTGGCAGGTCCTCCTACGAGCAGTACTTC NA TRBJ2-7 TRBV5-6 NA
CASSSDREKLFF TGTGCCAGCAGCTCCGACAGGGAAAAACTGTTTTTT NA TRBJ1-4 TRBV7-2 few
CASSYQTIPYNEQFF TGTGCCAGCAGTTACCAGACTATACCCTACAATGAGCAGTTCTTC NA TRBJ2-1 TRBV6-6 NA
CASRTSASSYEQYF TGCGCCAGCAGGACTAGCGCTAGCTCCTACGAGCAGTACTTC TRBD2 TRBJ2-7 TRBV5-1 NA
CASTGQGVPNQPQHF TGTGCCAGCACGGGACAGGGAGTTCCCAATCAGCCCCAGCATTTT TRBD1 TRBJ1-5 TRBV28 NA
CASSLEFAGGTDTQYF TGTGCCAGCAGCTTGGAATTCGCGGGAGGGACAGATACGCAGTATTTT TRBD2 TRBJ2-3 TRBV5-4 NA
CASSLTGQQETQYF TGCGCCAGCAGCTTGACGGGGCAACAAGAGACCCAGTACTTC NA TRBJ2-5 TRBV5-1 NA
CASSIRQGMNQPQHF TGTGCCAGCAGTATACGACAGGGGATGAATCAGCCCCAGCATTTT TRBD1 TRBJ1-5 TRBV5-6 many
CASSLGGNSYNEQFF TGCGCCAGCAGCTTAGGCGGGAACTCCTACAATGAGCAGTTCTTC NA TRBJ2-1 TRBV5-1 NA
CASTGTEKNIQYF TGTGCCAGCACGGGGACAGAGAAAAACATTCAGTACTTC TRBD1 TRBJ2-4 TRBV25-1 NA
CASRPAYEQYF TGCGCCAGCAGACCCGCCTACGAGCAGTACTTC NA TRBJ2-7 TRBV10-1 NA
CASKGRYEQYF TGTGCCAGCAAGGGGCGATACGAGCAGTACTTC NA TRBJ2-7 TRBV6-5 NA
CASSPGQPYEQYF TGTGCCAGTAGTCCGGGACAGCCCTACGAGCAGTACTTC TRBD1 TRBJ2-7 TRBV19 NA
CASSRLQAPYNEQFF TGTGCCAGCAGCCGGTTACAGGCCCCATACAATGAGCAGTTCTTC NA TRBJ2-1 TRBV6-5 NA
CASSFEVGGFNQPQHF TGTGCCAGCAGTTTTGAGGTTGGGGGGTTCAATCAGCCCCAGCATTTT NA TRBJ1-5 TRBV28 NA
CASSTLTSNTEAFF TGTGCCAGCAGTACCCTTACAAGTAACACTGAAGCTTTCTTT NA TRBJ1-1 TRBV6-1 few
CASSLSPGRQETQYF TGCGCCAGCAGCTTGAGCCCAGGACGGCAAGAGACCCAGTACTTC NA TRBJ2-5 TRBV5-1 NA
CASSLSGYNEQFF TGTGCCAGCAGCTTATCAGGGTACAATGAGCAGTTCTTC NA TRBJ2-1 TRBV11-2 NA
CASSLELGEQFF TGCGCCAGCAGCTTGGAATTGGGTGAGCAGTTCTTC NA TRBJ2-1 TRBV5-1 NA
CSARAGYEQYF TGCAGCGCCAGGGCGGGGTACGAGCAGTACTTC NA TRBJ2-7 TRBV29-1 NA